The source of this T cell receptor (beta chain) is a study of T-cell reconstitution after alpha-beta-depleted transplantation in children. This clonotype was seen more than once but under ten times. V was pared by 0 bases and J by 0 bases, with 9 bases between. The CDR3 covers 16 residues. The germline V gene has CDR1 MNHEY and CDR2 SVGAGI. It was with unique molecular identifiers that the TCRbeta library was prepared. One entry per CDR3 protein, called by TCRdb with MiXCR from the PCR reads. The table has roughly 590,000 distinct CDR3 sequences, approximately 16% seen once. The rearrangement links TRBV6-5 to TRBJ2-4; D is ambiguous. The material was PBMCs from the stem cell graft donor, obtained from the stem cell graft. The source of this sequence is a human donor who donated a stem cell graft to a child with acute myeloid leukemia. The CDR3 protein is CASSYSPLIAKNIQYF. As DNA, the CDR3 is TGTGCCAGCAGTTACTCCCCGTTAATAGCCAAAAACATTCAGTACTTC.